The 26 T cell receptor beta chains given below trace back to one sample, sequenced in a study of blood T cell repertoires in COVID-19. Data came from immunoSEQ multiplex PCR; TCRdb stores just in-frame clones and leaves some out. The sample lists 200,000 to 250,000 clones, roughly 85% occurring once. Input material: peripheral blood. The receptors come from a woman between 65 and 79 years old with COVID-19, enrolled during active disease.

The V call is TRBV4-1, the J call TRBJ2-3; possibly TRBD2 for D (5 bases). Germline V gene sequence: CDR1 MGHRA, CDR2 YSYEKL. V lost 1 base and J 6 bases, leaving 11 bases between the germline ends. This CDR3 has 14 amino acids. The CDR3 region is CASSQGQEVDTQYF. The CDR3 nucleotides read TGCGCCAGCAGCCAAGGCCAGGAGGTGGATACGCAGTATTTT.

The rearrangement links TRBV5-1 to TRBJ2-5, with 8 positions matching TRBD2. V gave up 4 bases and J gave up 4 bases; unmatched junction bases: 12. Germline V gene lookup returns CDR1 SGHRS and CDR2 YFSETQ. CDR3 size: 16 residues. CDR3 DNA sequence: TGCGCCAGCAGCCCCGTTGCCGGGGGGGAAGGAGAGACCCAGTACTTC. Its translation is CASSPVAGGEGETQYF.

J is TRBJ1-1 and V is TRBV18; 7 bases are a match to TRBD1. Germline CDR1 and CDR2: KGHSH and LQKENI. Trimming took 3 bases from V and 2 from J; bases not matched to a gene: 9. CDR3 size: 16 residues. The CDR3 DNA is TGTGCCAGCTCACCTACCGGGACAGCTTCTAACACTGAAGCTTTCTTT. Translating gives CASSPTGTASNTEAFF.

The genes are TRBV27 and TRBJ1-1; no clear D gene. Germline V gives CDR1 MNHEY, CDR2 SMNVEV (reference sequence). The CDR3 covers 14 residues. V lost 3 bases and J 3 bases, leaving 11 bases between the germline ends. Here the CDR3 DNA reads TGTGCCAGCAGTTTCTCGCCGGGTGACACTGAAGCTTTCTTT. This translates into CASSFSPGDTEAFF.

V and J are TRBV29-1 and TRBJ2-7; D not resolved. The ends were cut back, 4 bases at V and 3 bases at J, with 7 bases in the middle. This CDR3 contains 11 residues. The germline V gene has CDR1 SQVTM and CDR2 ANQGSEA. The CDR3 coding sequence is TGCAGCGTTGCCGCTAACTACGAGCAGTACTTC. Translated, it gives CSVAANYEQYF.

The gene calls are TRBV7-3 and TRBJ2-1; possible D gene TRBD1, 5 bases. In germline, CDR1 is SGHTA, CDR2 FQGTGA. The CDR3 runs 15 residues. Trimming left V 2 bases short and J 6 bases short, with 14 bases between. CDR3 sequence: CASSLDSSASNEQFF. For the CDR3, the DNA is TGTGCCAGCAGCTTAGACAGCTCGGCTAGCAATGAGCAGTTCTTC.

The chain combines TRBV7-6 with TRBJ2-1; possible D gene TRBD1, 5 bases. Trimming stripped 5 bases from V and 0 bases from J, with 17 bases between. The germline V gene has CDR1 SGHVS and CDR2 FNYEAQ. CDR3 length: 17 residues. The CDR3 sequence: CASSPRAGRYSYNEQFF. DNA of the CDR3: TGTGCCAGCAGCCCCCGGGCAGGGCGATACTCCTACAATGAGCAGTTCTTC.

V and J are TRBV9 and TRBJ1-1; D might be TRBD1 (6 bases). The V gene lost 4 bases and the J gene lost 6 bases, with 16 bases spanning the gap. CDR3 length equals 14 residues. Germline V gene lookup returns CDR1 SGDLS and CDR2 YYNGEE. The CDR3 nucleotides are TGTGCCAGCAGCCCGAAGGTGCAGGGGTCTGAAGCTTTCTTT. It translates to CASSPKVQGSEAFF.

The chain is built from TRBV25-1 and TRBJ2-5; 8 positions agree with TRBD2. CDR1 and CDR2 from the germline V gene are MGHDK and SYGVNS. Unmatched junction bases numbered 10, after V lost 3 bases and J lost 4 bases. The CDR3 spans 16 residues. For the CDR3, the DNA is TGTGCCAGCAGTGACCCGGGGGGGCCTCCCACAGAGACCCAGTACTTC. It codes for CASSDPGGPPTETQYF.

The V call is TRBV5-4, the J call TRBJ1-2; 9 nucleotides agree with TRBD1. The V gene end was trimmed by 4 bases and the J gene end by 4 bases; junction bases not matched to a gene: 8. Per germline, CDR1 SGHNT and CDR2 YYREEE (reference sequence). There are 15 residues in the CDR3. CDR3 coding DNA: TGTGCCAGCAGCATGGGACAGGGTGATGGCTATGGCTACACCTTC. This translates into CASSMGQGDGYGYTF. Based on the CDR3 plus reference TRBV5-4 and TRBJ1-2, the full variable domain is ETGVTQSPTHLIKTRGQQVTLRCSSQSGHNTVSWYQQALGQGPQFIFQYYREEENGRGNFPPRFSGLQFPNYSSELNVNALELDDSALYLCASSMGQGDGYGYTFGSGTRLTVV.

The genes are TRBV5-1 and TRBJ1-2, with 7 bases identical to TRBD1. J gave up 0 bases and V 2 bases, and 7 bases lay outside the gene matches. Germline V gene lookup returns CDR1 SGHRS and CDR2 YFSETQ. The CDR3 has 16 residues. The CDR3 sequence is CASSFLGTATNYGYTF. The DNA of the CDR3 is TGCGCCAGCAGCTTTCTAGGGACAGCGACTAACTATGGCTACACCTTC.

The chain links TRBV27 to TRBJ1-3, with 12 bases that match TRBD1. This CDR3 region has 18 residues. Trimming removed 2 bases from V and 0 bases from J; junction bases left unmatched: 5. The germline gives CDR1 MNHEY, CDR2 SMNVEV (reference sequence). The CDR3 bases are TGTGCCAGCAGTTTAAAGGGACAGGGGGCGAACTCTGGAAACACCATATATTTT. This gives the protein CASSLKGQGANSGNTIYF.

The chain links TRBV5-1 to TRBJ2-6; D might be TRBD2 (6 bases). V lost 4 bases, J lost 0 bases, and 17 bases lay in between. The V gene's germline CDR1 is SGHRS and CDR2 YFSETQ. This CDR3 region has 18 residues. The CDR3 reads CASSPYGRRSSGANVLTF. The CDR3 DNA reads TGCGCCAGCAGCCCGTACGGGAGACGAAGCTCTGGGGCCAACGTCCTGACTTTC.

As DNA, the CDR3 is TGTGCCAGCAGCCAATTGCCGGGAGGCCTGGTGTATGAGCAGTTCTTC. Its translation is CASSQLPGGLVYEQFF. The genes are TRBV3-1 (or the pseudogene TRBV3-2) and TRBJ2-1; TRBD2 agrees at 7 bases. CDR3 length: 16 residues. Germline loops: CDR1 LGHDT, CDR2 YNNKEL (reference sequence). J lost 8 bases, V lost 2 bases, and 12 bases had no gene match.

J is TRBJ2-1 and V is TRBV9; 8 positions match TRBD2. The CDR3 totals 16 residues. V gave up 0 bases and J gave up 5 bases; unmatched junction bases: 7. CDR1 is SGDLS and CDR2 is YYNGEE in the germline V gene. DNA of the CDR3: TGTGCCAGCAGCGTAGAACTAGCGGTATCTAACAATGAGCAGTTCTTC. Its protein product is CASSVELAVSNNEQFF.

This chain joins TRBV12-3 or TRBV12-4 and TRBJ2-5; no clear D. Trimming took 5 bases from V and 7 from J, leaving 8 bases between them. The CDR3 is 11 amino acids. The CDR3 DNA reads as TGTGCCAGCAGTCCTAGAGGGACCCAGTACTTC. Translated, it gives CASSPRGTQYF.

This chain links TRBV11-3 with TRBJ2-2; D perhaps matches TRBD1 (5 bases). The CDR3 has 14 residues. V dropped 5 bases and J dropped 2 bases, with 9 bases sitting between them. Per the germline V gene, CDR1 is SGHNT and CDR2 is YENEEA. The CDR3 region is CASSKTVNTGELFF. The CDR3, as DNA: TGTGCCAGCAGCAAGACAGTAAACACCGGGGAGCTGTTTTTT.

The V gene is TRBV27, the J gene TRBJ1-2, with TRBD1 matching over 9 bases. J was trimmed by 4 bases and V by 1 base; bases with no gene match: 10. Germline CDR1 and CDR2: MNHEY and SMNVEV (reference sequence). This CDR3 spans 17 amino acids. This chain's CDR3 is CASSLYLPGTGSYGYTF. For the CDR3, the DNA is TGTGCCAGCAGTTTATACCTCCCCGGGACAGGGTCCTATGGCTACACCTTC.

The chain is built from TRBV19 and TRBJ1-1; no firm D call. The CDR3 contains 15 residues. The V end lost 3 bases, the J end lost 0 bases, and 11 bases lay between the germline ends. The V gene's germline CDR1 is LNHDA and CDR2 SQIVND (reference sequence). CDR3 DNA: TGTGCCAGTAGTATCGGTACCCGGGTGAACACTGAAGCTTTCTTT. This codes for CASSIGTRVNTEAFF.

V gene TRBV7-2 combines with J gene TRBJ1-5; no clear D gene. V lost 3 bases, J lost 5 bases, and 8 bases lay in between. The CDR3 is made up of 13 amino acids. The germline gives CDR1 SGHTA, CDR2 FQGNSA. The DNA of the CDR3 is TGTGCCAGCAGCTTTAAGGAGGATCAGCCCCAGCATTTT. It translates to CASSFKEDQPQHF.

The rearrangement joins TRBV5-4 to TRBJ1-1; unclear D gene. The CDR3 contains 16 residues. Trimming shortened V by 0 bases and J by 3 bases, and 15 bases separated the two germline ends. The germline V gene encodes CDR1 SGHNT and CDR2 YYREEE (reference sequence). Written as DNA, the CDR3 is TGTGCCAGCAGCTTGGTTGGTTCCGTTCGGGACACTGAAGCTTTCTTT. Translated: CASSLVGSVRDTEAFF.

The chain carries TRBV19 and TRBJ2-1, with D perhaps TRBD2 (5 bases). There are 11 residues in the CDR3. V was pared by 7 bases and J by 10 bases, with 11 bases between. Germline assignment: CDR1 LNHDA and CDR2 SQIVND (reference sequence). CDR3 region: CASTGLEEQFF. The CDR3 coding sequence is TGTGCCAGTACAGGACTCGAGGAGCAGTTCTTC.

The CDR3 is CASSHQVGTGDYGYTF. DNA for the CDR3: TGTGCCAGCAGCCACCAAGTCGGGACAGGGGATTATGGCTACACCTTC. The chain recombines TRBV14 with TRBJ1-2, with 10 positions matching TRBD1. Germline loops: CDR1 SGHDN, CDR2 FVKESK. With 3 bases clipped from V and 5 bases from J, the junction kept 9 bases outside the gene matches. The CDR3 has 16 residues. The complete variable domain, with remaining parts taken from reference TRBV14 and TRBJ1-2, reads EAGVTQFPSHSVIEKGQTVTLRCDPISGHDNLYWYRRVMGKEIKFLLHFVKESKQDESGMPNNRFLAERTGGTYSTLKVQPAELEDSGVYFCASSHQVGTGDYGYTFGSGTRLTVV.

The sample holds a few counts of this clone. The V gene is TRBV4-3, the J gene TRBJ1-2; 11 bases are shared with TRBD1. The CDR3 covers 14 residues. V was clipped by 3 bases and J by 4 bases; unmatched bases: 1. Germline V gives CDR1 LGHNA, CDR2 YSLEER. CDR3 residues: CASSQGQGGYGYTF. As DNA, the CDR3 is TGCGCCAGCAGCCAGGGACAGGGGGGCTATGGCTACACCTTC.

The genes are TRBV27 and TRBJ1-5; D is unclear. CDR3 length: 13 amino acids. V was pared by 3 bases and J by 5 bases, with 8 bases between. The germline CDR1 and CDR2 sequences are MNHEY and SMNVEV (reference sequence). CDR3 protein: CASSFSVYQPQHF. In DNA, the CDR3 is TGTGCCAGCAGTTTTAGTGTCTATCAGCCCCAGCATTTT.

The chain joins TRBV28 to TRBJ1-5; 8 bases map to TRBD1. The CDR3 covers 15 residues. The J segment lost 1 base and the V segment lost 9 bases, leaving 8 bases of the junction unmatched. Germline CDR1 and CDR2: MDHEN and SYDVKM. The CDR3 sequence: CASTGGDLSNQPQHF. The CDR3 DNA reads as TGTGCCAGTACAGGGGGTGATTTGAGCAATCAGCCCCAGCATTTT.